Included here is one T cell receptor (beta chain) sequence, with context. The antigen is undetermined. At the DNA level, this CDR3 is encoded by other sequences in the same sample as well. Every donor, a Caucasian adult, lived in Nashville, Tennessee. The study separated CD4+ cells into CD45RA+ naive and CD45RA-negative memory subsets. The sample comes from a study of shared clonotypes between healthy human individuals. Whole-study results and caveats: Specimens sampled were limited to blood, with tissue repertoires likely differing.

The protocol was immunoSEQ multiplex PCR, while the TCRdb copy is restricted to in-frame clones and leaves out a portion. The table shows more than 550,000 clones, with 72% occurring only once. This CDR3 has 13 residues. With 3 bases removed from V and 0 bases from J, the gap between germline ends came to 5 bases. Germline V CDR1 and CDR2: SGHDN, FVKESK. The sequencing input was memory CD4+ T cells sorted from blood. Subset: CD45RA-negative fraction. The chain has TRBV14 and TRBJ1-1; D not certain. This TCR came from a woman in her twenties or thirties in good health. Here the CDR3 reads CASSQEMNTEAFF. CDR3 DNA: TGTGCCAGCAGCCAGGAAATGAACACTGAAGCTTTCTTT.